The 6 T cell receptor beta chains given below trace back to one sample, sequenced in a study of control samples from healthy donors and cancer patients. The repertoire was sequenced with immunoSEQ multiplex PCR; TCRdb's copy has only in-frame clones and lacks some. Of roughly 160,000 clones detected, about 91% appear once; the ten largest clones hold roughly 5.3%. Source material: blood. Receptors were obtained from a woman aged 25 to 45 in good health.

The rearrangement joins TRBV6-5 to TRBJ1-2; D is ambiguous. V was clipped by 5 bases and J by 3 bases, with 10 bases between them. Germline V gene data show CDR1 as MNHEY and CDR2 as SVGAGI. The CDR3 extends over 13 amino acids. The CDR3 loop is CASSRDSDYGYTF. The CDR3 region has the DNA TGTGCCAGCAGTCGAGATTCGGACTATGGCTACACCTTC.

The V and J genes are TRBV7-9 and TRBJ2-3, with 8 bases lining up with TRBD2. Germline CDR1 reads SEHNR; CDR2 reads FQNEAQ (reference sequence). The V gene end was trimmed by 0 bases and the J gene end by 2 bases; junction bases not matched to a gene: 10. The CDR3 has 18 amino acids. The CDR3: CASSLAVALAGTTDTQYF. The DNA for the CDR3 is TGTGCCAGCAGCTTAGCAGTCGCCCTAGCGGGCACCACAGATACGCAGTATTTT.

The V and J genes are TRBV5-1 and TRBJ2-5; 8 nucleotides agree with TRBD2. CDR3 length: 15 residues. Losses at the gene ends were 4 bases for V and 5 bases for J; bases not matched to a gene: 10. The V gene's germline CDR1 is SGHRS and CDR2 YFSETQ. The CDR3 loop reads CASSTSAGEFETQYF. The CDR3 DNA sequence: TGCGCCAGCAGCACCTCAGCGGGGGAATTTGAGACCCAGTACTTC.

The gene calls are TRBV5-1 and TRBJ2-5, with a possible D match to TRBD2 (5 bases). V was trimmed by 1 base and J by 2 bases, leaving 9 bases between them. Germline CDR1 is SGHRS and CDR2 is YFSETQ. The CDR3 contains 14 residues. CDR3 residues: CASSLSGRQETQYF. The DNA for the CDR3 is TGCGCCAGCAGCTTGTCGGGGAGACAAGAGACCCAGTACTTC. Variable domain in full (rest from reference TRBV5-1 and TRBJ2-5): KAGVTQTPRYLIKTRGQQVTLSCSPISGHRSVSWYQQTPGQGLQFLFEYFSETQRNKGNFPGRFSGRQFSNSRSEMNVSTLELGDSALYLCASSLSGRQETQYFGPGTRLLVL.

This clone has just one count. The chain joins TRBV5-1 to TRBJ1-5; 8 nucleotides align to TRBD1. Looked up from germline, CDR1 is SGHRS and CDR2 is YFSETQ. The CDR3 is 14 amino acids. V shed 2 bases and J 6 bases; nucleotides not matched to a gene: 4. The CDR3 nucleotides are TGCGCCAGCAGCTTCGGACAGGGTGGTCAGCCCCAGCATTTT. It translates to CASSFGQGGQPQHF.

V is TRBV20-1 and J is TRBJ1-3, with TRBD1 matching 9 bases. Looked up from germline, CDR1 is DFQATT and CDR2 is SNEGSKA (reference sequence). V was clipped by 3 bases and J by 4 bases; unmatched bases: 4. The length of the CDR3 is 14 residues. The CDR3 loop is CSASNRGLGNTIYF. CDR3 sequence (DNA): TGCAGTGCTAGTAACAGGGGGCTAGGAAACACCATATATTTT.